A selection of T cell receptor beta chains follows, all from one sample in a study of cytomegalovirus exposure and HLA in healthy donors. Repertoires were generated with immunoSEQ multiplex PCR, while TCRdb's copy carries only in-frame clones and drops some. The table shows approximately 190,000 clones, with 87% occurring only once. The sample was PBMCs. These receptors were obtained from a man aged 25-45 years in good health and CMV-seronegative. The CDR3 runs from the conserved cysteine through the conserved F or W. D genes are given only for firm matches. Some rows mark clone size as missing; the rest say once, few, many or name a class of expanded clone.

TRBV9	-	-	TRBJ2-3	CASSPRSGGATSDTQYF	TGTGCCAGCAGCCCGCGGAGCGGCGGAGCAACCTCTGATACGCAGTATTTT
TRBV4-2	TRBD2	-	TRBJ2-7	CASSQGGLAGFGQYF	TGTGCCAGCAGCCAAGGTGGACTAGCGGGTTTCGGGCAGTACTTC
TRBV5-1	TRBD1	-	TRBJ2-2	CASSTGTANTGELFF	TGCGCCAGCAGTACCGGGACAGCGAACACCGGGGAGCTGTTTTTT
TRBV28	-	-	TRBJ1-2	CASSLADTAGGYTF	TGTGCCAGCAGTCTGGCGGATACGGCTGGGGGCTACACCTTC
TRBV19	-	-	TRBJ2-1	CASSAAGWNEQFF	TGTGCCAGTAGTGCTGCGGGGTGGAATGAGCAGTTCTTC
TRBV7-8	TRBD1	-	TRBJ2-3	CASTKGAVGDTQYF	TGTGCCAGCACCAAGGGGGCCGTCGGAGATACGCAGTATTTT
TRBV7-9	-	-	TRBJ2-7	CASSSITRSHEQYF	TGTGCCAGCAGCTCCATCACCCGGTCCCACGAGCAGTACTTC
TRBV2	-	once	TRBJ2-5	CASQRETQYF	TGTGCCAGCCAACGGGAGACCCAGTACTTC
TRBV19	-	-	TRBJ1-1	CASRGFGANTEAFF	TGTGCCAGCAGGGGATTTGGGGCAAACACTGAAGCTTTCTTT
TRBV6-5	-	-	TRBJ1-1	CASSYSEGNTEAFF	TGTGCCAGCAGTTACTCCGAGGGGAACACTGAAGCTTTCTTT
TRBV25-1	TRBD1	-	TRBJ1-2	CASSEFPGGYGYTF	TGTGCCAGCAGTGAATTCCCAGGGGGTTATGGCTACACCTTC
TRBV10-2	TRBD2	few	TRBJ2-5	CASTPLGGAGETQYF	TGCGCCAGTACCCCGCTCGGGGGGGCGGGGGAGACCCAGTACTTC
TRBV7-7	TRBD1	-	TRBJ2-5	CASSSRQGVGETQYF	TGTGCTAGCAGCTCGAGACAGGGGGTAGGGGAGACCCAGTACTTC
TRBV7-9	TRBD1	-	TRBJ1-6	CASSPGQGGSPLHF	TGTGCCAGCAGCCCTGGACAGGGAGGTTCACCCCTCCACTTT
TRBV19	TRBD1	-	TRBJ1-2	CASSIGGQGATRYGYTF	TGTGCCAGTAGTATAGGGGGACAGGGGGCGACCCGCTATGGCTACACCTTC
TRBV29-1	TRBD1	-	TRBJ2-2	CSVLGTGPTGELFF	TGCAGCGTTTTAGGGACAGGGCCCACCGGGGAGCTGTTTTTT
TRBV10-3	-	-	TRBJ2-7	CAISATKQDLSSYEQYF	TGTGCCATCAGTGCGACGAAACAGGATCTAAGCTCCTACGAGCAGTACTTC
TRBV5-4	-	-	TRBJ2-3	CASSQTRDTQYF	TGTGCCAGCAGCCAGACTCGGGATACGCAGTATTTT
TRBV19	-	-	TRBJ1-5	CASSIEGAWNQPQHF	TGTGCCAGTAGTATAGAGGGGGCTTGGAATCAGCCCCAGCATTTT
TRBV7-8	TRBD2	-	TRBJ2-2	CASRSLAGVSGELFF	TGTGCCAGCAGATCTCTAGCGGGGGTCAGCGGGGAGCTGTTTTTT
TRBV4-1	-	-	TRBJ1-2	CASSQGRSNYGYTF	TGCGCCAGCAGCCAAGGCAGGTCTAACTATGGCTACACCTTC
TRBV28	-	-	TRBJ1-5	CASSLRAYNQPQHF	TGTGCCAGCAGTCTGAGGGCCTACAATCAGCCCCAGCATTTT